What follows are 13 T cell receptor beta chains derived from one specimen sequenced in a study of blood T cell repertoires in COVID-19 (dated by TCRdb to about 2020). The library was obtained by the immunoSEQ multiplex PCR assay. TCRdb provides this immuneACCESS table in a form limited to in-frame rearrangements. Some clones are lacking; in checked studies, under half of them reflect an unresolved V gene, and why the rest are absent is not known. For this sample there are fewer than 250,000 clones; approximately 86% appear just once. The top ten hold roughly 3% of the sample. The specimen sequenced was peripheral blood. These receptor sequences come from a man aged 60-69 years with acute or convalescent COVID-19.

CDR3 DNA: TGTGCCAGCAGCCAATCCAGGCAGGGTGGAGCTTTCTTT. Amino acids: CASSQSRQGGAFF. The rearrangement links TRBV16 to TRBJ1-1, with D perhaps matching TRBD1 (5 bases). Per the germline V gene, CDR1 is KGHSY and CDR2 is FQNENV. V lost 0 bases and J lost 10, with 12 bases in between. The CDR3 runs to 13 residues. The complete variable domain, with remaining parts taken from reference TRBV16 and TRBJ1-1, reads GEEVAQTPKHLVRGEGQKAKLYCAPIKGHSYVFWYQQVLKNEFKFLISFQNENVFDETGMPKERFSAKCLPNSPCSLEIQATKLEDSAVYFCASSQSRQGGAFFGQGTRLTVV.

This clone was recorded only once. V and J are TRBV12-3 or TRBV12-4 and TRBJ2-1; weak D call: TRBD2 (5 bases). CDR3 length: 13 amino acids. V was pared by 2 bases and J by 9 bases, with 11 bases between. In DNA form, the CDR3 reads TGTGCCAGCAGTTTAACGGAGCTAGCTGAGCAGTTCTTC. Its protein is CASSLTELAEQFF.

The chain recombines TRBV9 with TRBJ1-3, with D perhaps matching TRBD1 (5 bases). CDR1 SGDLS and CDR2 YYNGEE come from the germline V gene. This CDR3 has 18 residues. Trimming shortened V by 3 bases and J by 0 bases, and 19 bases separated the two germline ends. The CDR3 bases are TGTGCCAGCAGCGCCTCGGACAAACCCCCACTCTCTGGAAACACCATATATTTT. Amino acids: CASSASDKPPLSGNTIYF.

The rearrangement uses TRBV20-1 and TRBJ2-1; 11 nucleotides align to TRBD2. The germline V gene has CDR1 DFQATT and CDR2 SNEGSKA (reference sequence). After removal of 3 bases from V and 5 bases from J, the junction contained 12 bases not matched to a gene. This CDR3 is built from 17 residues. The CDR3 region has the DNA TGCAGTGCTAGTCGACCCCTAGCGGGGGGACCTAACAATGAGCAGTTCTTC. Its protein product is CSASRPLAGGPNNEQFF.

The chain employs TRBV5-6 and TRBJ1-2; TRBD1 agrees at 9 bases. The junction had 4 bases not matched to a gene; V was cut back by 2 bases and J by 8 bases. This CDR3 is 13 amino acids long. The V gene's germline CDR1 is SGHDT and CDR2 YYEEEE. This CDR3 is CASSLGTGSGYTF. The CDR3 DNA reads TGTGCCAGCAGCTTAGGGACAGGGTCAGGCTACACCTTC.

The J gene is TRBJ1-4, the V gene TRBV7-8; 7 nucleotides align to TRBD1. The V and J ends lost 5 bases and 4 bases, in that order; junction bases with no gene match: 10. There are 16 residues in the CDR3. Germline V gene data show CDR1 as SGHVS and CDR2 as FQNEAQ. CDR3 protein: CASSPPGTAFNEKLFF. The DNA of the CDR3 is TGTGCCAGCAGCCCGCCGGGGACAGCCTTTAATGAAAAACTGTTTTTT.

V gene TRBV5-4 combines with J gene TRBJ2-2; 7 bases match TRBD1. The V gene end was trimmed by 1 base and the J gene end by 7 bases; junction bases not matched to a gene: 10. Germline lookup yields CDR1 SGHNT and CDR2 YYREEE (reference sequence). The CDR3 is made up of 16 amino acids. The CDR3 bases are TGTGCCAGCAGCTTGTCCCCCGACAGGGTAGGCGGGGAGCTGTTTTTT. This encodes CASSLSPDRVGGELFF.

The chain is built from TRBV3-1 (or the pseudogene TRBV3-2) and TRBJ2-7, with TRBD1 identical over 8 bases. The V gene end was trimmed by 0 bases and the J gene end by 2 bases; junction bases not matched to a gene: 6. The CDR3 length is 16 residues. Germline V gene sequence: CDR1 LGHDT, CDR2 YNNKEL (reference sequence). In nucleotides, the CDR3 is TGTGCCAGCAGCCAAGAGGGACAGGTGCTTACCTACGAGCAGTACTTC. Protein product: CASSQEGQVLTYEQYF.

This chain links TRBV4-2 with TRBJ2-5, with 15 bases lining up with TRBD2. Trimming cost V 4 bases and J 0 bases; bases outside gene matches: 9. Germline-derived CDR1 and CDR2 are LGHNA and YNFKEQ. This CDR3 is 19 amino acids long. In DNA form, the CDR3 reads TGTGCCAGCAGCCGACCAGCGGGACTAGCGGGGGGAGACCAAGAGACCCAGTACTTC. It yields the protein CASSRPAGLAGGDQETQYF.

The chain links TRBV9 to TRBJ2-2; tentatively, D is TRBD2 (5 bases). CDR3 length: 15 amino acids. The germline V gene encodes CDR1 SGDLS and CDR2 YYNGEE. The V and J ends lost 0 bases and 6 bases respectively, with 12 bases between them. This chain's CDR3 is CASSVGSPGAGELFF. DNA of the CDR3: TGTGCCAGCAGCGTAGGTTCCCCCGGGGCCGGGGAGCTGTTTTTT.

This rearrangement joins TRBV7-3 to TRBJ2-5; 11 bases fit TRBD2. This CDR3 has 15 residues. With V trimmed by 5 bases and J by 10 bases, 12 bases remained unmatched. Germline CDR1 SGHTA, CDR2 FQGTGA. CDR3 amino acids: CASSQATSGTEHQYF. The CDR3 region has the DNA TGTGCCAGCAGCCAAGCGACTAGCGGGACAGAACACCAGTACTTC.

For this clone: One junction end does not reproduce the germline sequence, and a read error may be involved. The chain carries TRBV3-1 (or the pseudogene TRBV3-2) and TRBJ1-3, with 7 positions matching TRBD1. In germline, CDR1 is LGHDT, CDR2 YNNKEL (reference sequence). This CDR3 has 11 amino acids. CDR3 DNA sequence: TGTGCCAGCAGCCACTTACAGGGGCCCGTTTTT. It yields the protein CASSHLQGPVF.

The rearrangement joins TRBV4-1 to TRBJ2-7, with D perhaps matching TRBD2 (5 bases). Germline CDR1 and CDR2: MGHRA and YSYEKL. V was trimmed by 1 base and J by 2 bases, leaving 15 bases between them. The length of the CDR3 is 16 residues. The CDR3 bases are TGCGCCAGCAGCCAAGTTTTTCTGGACGGGGCCTACGAGCAGTACTTC. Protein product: CASSQVFLDGAYEQYF.